This TCR beta chain stems from a study of control samples from healthy donors and cancer patients. Sequenced by immunoSEQ multiplex PCR; TCRdb stores in-frame clones only, minus some. The table records about 170,000 clones, roughly nine tenths of them present only once. This CDR3 contains 15 residues. Germline V gene data show CDR1 as SGDLS and CDR2 as YYNGEE. The junction had 6 bases not matched to a gene; V was cut back by 4 bases and J by 3 bases. Sequencing was performed on blood. The TCR sequence derives from a woman in her 30s in good health. V and J are TRBV9 and TRBJ2-1; 8 nucleotides align to TRBD2. The CDR3 region is CASSPGLALYNEQFF. CDR3 nucleotide sequence: TGTGCCAGCAGCCCCGGACTAGCTCTCTACAATGAGCAGTTCTTC.